This record concerns one TCR beta chain sequence. The antigen is unknown. The germline gives CDR1 SQVTM, CDR2 ANQGSEA. Trimming removed 6 bases at V and 0 bases at J, with 5 bases between. The CDR3 loop spans 11 amino acids. The data were taken from a study of post-analysis software for immune sequencing data. Study overall: Relapsing-remitting, secondary progressive and progressive-relapsing courses of multiple sclerosis were included.

General observations from the study: Elevated frequency relative to controls characterized about 5 TRBV segments in patients, TRBV5-6, TRBV5-1 and TRBV20-1 among them. In multiple sclerosis, normalized Chao1 diversity was significantly below that of controls.

Unique molecular identifiers had been added to the TCR beta cDNA libraries. TCRdb redid the calling of the PCR reads with MiXCR, one entry per CDR3 protein. This sample carries fewer than 850,000 distinct CDR3 sequences, less than 35% of them seen once, and the ten largest clones take 0.56%. This chain joins TRBV29-1 and TRBJ1-1, with unresolved D. The clonotype was recovered from a girl between 5 and 17 years old with multiple sclerosis. Sequencing was performed on blood. The CDR3 region is CSVSVNTEAFF. CDR3 coding DNA: TGCAGCGTCTCAGTGAACACTGAAGCTTTCTTT.